This T cell receptor (beta chain) was captured in a study of cytomegalovirus exposure and HLA in healthy donors. Overall study findings and caveats: The study designated 150 to 200 TCR beta chains cytomegalovirus-associated. The authors confirmed in vitro that three CMV-associated chains were specific for CMV antigens.

A remark on this clone: The antigen remains unidentified.

Germline V CDR1 and CDR2: ENHRY, SYGVKD. V shed 5 bases, J shed 5 bases, and the junction held 6 bases outside the gene matches. This CDR3 comprises 15 residues. Data came from immunoSEQ multiplex PCR; TCRdb stores just in-frame clones and leaves some out. Here the sample spans 150,000 to 200,000 clones, 75% to 90% being singletons. Among the 110 or so subjects of the validation cohort, separate from the approximately 670-subject first cohort, were the donors. This clonotype originated in a woman aged 18-29 years in good health and CMV-seronegative. V is TRBV10-3 and J is TRBJ2-3, with 11 positions matching TRBD2. The sequenced sample was PBMCs. The CDR3 protein is CAISQLAGEVDTQYF. DNA for the CDR3: TGTGCCATCAGTCAACTAGCGGGAGAAGTAGATACGCAGTATTTT.